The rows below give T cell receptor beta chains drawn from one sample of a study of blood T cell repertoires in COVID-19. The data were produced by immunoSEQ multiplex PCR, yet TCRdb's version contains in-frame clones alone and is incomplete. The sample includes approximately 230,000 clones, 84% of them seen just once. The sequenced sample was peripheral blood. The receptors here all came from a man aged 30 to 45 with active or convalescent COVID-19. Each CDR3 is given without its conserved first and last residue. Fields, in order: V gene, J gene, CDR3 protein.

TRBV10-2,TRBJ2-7,ASSETTGVGYEQY
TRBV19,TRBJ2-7,ASTRTRSSYEQY
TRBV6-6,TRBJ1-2,ATSGAGGDYT
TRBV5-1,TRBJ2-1,ASSLAYRTGVWNEQF
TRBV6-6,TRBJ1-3,ASSYSTGGGGNTIY
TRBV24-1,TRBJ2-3,ATSFASRYGTDTQY
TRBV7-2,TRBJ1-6,ASSLGTGNSPLH
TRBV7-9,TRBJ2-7,ASRPGTSRSYEQY
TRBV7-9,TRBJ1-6,ASSRGQGESPLH
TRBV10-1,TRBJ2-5,ASIQDQETQY
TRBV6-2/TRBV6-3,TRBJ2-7,ASSYSSGITYEQY
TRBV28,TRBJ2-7,ASSLYGREGPY
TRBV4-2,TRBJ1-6,ASSQGDPLNSPLH
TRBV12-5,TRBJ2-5,ASGFYREGRETQY
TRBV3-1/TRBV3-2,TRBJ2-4,ASSQDKWTVLAKNIQY
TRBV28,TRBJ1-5,ASRRFLGTNQPQH
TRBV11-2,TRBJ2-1,ASSLDPLAGGLQF
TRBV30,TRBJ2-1,AWSSRSGGVI
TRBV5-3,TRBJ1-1,ARSSTGVNTEAF
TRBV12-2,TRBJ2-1,ASRRRGNRF